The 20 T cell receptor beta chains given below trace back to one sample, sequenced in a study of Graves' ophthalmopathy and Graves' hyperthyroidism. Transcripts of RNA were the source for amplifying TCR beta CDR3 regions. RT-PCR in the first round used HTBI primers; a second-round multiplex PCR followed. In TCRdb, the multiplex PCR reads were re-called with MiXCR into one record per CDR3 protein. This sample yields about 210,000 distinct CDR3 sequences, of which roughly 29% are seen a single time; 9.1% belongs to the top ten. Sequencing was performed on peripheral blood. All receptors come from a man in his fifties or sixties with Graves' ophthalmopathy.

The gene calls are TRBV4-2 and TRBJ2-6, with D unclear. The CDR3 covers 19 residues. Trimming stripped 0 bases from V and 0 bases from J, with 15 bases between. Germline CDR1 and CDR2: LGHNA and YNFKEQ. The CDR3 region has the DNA TGTGCCAGCAGCCAAGATCCCGGCCCCAAAAGCTCTGGGGCCAACGTCCTGACTTTC. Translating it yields CASSQDPGPKSSGANVLTF.

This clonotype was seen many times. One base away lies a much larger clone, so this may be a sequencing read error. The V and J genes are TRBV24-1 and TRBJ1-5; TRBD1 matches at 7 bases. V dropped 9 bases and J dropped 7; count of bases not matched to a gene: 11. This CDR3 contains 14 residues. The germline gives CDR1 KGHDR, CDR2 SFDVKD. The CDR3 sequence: CATGADDRAQPQHF. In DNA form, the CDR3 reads TGTGCCACCGGTGCCGATGACAGGGCCCAGCCCCAGCATTTT.

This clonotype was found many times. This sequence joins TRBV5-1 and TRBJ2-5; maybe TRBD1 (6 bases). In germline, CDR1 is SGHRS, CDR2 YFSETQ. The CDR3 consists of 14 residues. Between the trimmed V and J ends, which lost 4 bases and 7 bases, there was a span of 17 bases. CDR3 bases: TGCGCCAGCAGCCAGGGGCGGTCTGGGGGGACCCAGTACTTC. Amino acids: CASSQGRSGGTQYF. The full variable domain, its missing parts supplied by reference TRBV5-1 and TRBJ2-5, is KAGVTQTPRYLIKTRGQQVTLSCSPISGHRSVSWYQQTPGQGLQFLFEYFSETQRNKGNFPGRFSGRQFSNSRSEMNVSTLELGDSALYLCASSQGRSGGTQYFGPGTRLLVL.

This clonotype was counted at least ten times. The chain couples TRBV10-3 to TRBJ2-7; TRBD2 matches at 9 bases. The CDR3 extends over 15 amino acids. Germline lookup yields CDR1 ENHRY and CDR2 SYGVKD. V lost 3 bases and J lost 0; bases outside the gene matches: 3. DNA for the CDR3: TGTGCCATCAGTGACAGCGGGAGGAGCTCCTACGAGCAGTACTTC. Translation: CAISDSGRSSYEQYF.

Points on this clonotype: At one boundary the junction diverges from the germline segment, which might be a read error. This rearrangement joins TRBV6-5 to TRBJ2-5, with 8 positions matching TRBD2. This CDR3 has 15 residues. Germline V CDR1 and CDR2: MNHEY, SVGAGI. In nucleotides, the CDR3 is TGTGCCAGCAGTTACCTCGGGAGGGACCAGGAGACCCAGTACTTC. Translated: CASSYLGRDQETQYF.

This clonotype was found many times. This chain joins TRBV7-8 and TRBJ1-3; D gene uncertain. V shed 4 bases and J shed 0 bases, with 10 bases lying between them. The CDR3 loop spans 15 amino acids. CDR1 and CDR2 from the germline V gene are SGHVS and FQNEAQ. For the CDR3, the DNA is TGTGCCAGCAGCTCCCCCCCTTTCTCTGGAAACACCATATATTTT. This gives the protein CASSSPPFSGNTIYF.

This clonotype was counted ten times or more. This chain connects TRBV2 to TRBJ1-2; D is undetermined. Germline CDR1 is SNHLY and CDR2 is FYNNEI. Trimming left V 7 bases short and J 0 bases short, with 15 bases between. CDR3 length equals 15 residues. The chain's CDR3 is CASMTPDSTNYGYTF. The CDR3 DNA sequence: TGTGCCAGCATGACCCCAGATTCTACTAACTATGGCTACACCTTC.

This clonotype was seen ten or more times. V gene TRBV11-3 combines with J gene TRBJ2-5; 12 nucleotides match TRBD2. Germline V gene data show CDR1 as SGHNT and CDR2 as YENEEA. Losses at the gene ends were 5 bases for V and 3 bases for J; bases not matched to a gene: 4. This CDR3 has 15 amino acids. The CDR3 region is CASSGRTSGKETQYF. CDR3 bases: TGTGCCAGCAGCGGGAGGACTAGCGGGAAAGAGACCCAGTACTTC.

CDR3 nucleotide sequence: TGTGCCACCAGTGATCCCGGGACAGCTAATCAGCCCCAGCATTTT. It codes for CATSDPGTANQPQHF. The genes are TRBV24-1 and TRBJ1-5; the match to TRBD1 covers 7 bases. The CDR3 length is 15 residues. CDR1 and CDR2 (germline): KGHDR, SFDVKD. The J segment lost 4 bases and the V segment lost 3 bases, leaving 5 bases of the junction unmatched.

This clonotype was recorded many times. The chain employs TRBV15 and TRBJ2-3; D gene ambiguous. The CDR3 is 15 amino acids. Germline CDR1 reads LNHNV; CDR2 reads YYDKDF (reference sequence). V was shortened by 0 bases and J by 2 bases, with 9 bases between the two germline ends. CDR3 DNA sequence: TGTGCCACCAGCAGAGACGGACCAAACACAGATACGCAGTATTTT. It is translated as CATSRDGPNTDTQYF.

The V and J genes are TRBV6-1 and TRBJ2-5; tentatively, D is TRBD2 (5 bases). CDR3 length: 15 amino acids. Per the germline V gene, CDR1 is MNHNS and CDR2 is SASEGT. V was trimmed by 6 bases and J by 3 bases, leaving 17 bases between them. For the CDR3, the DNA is TGTGCCAGCAGCCGGGATCTGCTGTTCGAAGAGACCCAGTACTTC. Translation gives CASSRDLLFEETQYF.

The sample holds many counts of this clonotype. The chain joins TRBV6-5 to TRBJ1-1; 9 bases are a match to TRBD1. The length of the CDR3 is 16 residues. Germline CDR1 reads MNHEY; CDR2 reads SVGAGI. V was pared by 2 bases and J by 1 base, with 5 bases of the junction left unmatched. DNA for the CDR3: TGTGCCAGCAGTTACACGGGGACAGGGTGGAACACTGAAGCTTTCTTT. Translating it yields CASSYTGTGWNTEAFF.

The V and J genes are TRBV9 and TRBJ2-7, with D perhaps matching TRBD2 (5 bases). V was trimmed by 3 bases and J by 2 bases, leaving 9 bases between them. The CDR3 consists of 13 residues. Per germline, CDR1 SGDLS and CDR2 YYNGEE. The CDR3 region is CASSAGGAYEQYF. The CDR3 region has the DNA TGTGCCAGCAGCGCAGGAGGTGCCTACGAGCAGTACTTC.

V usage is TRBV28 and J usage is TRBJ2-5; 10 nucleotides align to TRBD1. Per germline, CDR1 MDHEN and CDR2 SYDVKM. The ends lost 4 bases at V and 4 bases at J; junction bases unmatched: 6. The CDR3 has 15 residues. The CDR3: CASSSTGTGAETQYF. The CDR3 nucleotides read TGTGCCAGCAGTTCCACCGGGACAGGGGCAGAGACCCAGTACTTC.

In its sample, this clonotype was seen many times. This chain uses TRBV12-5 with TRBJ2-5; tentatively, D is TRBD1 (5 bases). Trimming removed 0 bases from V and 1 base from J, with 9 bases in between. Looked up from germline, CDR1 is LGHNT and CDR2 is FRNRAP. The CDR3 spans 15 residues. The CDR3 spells CASGLVKDSQETQYF. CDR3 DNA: TGTGCTAGTGGTTTGGTAAAAGACAGCCAAGAGACCCAGTACTTC. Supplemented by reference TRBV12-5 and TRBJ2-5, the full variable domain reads DARVTQTPRHKVTEMGQEVTMRCQPILGHNTVFWYRQTMMQGLELLAYFRNRAPLDDSGMPKDRFSAEMPDATLATLKIQPSEPRDSAVYFCASGLVKDSQETQYFGPGTRLLVL.

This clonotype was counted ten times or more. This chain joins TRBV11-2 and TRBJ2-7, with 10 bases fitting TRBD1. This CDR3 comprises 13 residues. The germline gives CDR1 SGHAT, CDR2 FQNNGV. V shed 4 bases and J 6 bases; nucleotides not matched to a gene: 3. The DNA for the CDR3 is TGTGCCAGCAGCTACGACAGGGGGCCCGAGCAGTACTTC. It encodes CASSYDRGPEQYF.

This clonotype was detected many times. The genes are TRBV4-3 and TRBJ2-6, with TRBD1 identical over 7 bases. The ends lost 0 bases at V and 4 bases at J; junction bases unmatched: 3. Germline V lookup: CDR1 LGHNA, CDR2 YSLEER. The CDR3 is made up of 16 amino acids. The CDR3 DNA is TGCGCCAGCAGCCAAGAACAGGGGACGGGGGCCAACGTCCTGACTTTC. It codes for CASSQEQGTGANVLTF.

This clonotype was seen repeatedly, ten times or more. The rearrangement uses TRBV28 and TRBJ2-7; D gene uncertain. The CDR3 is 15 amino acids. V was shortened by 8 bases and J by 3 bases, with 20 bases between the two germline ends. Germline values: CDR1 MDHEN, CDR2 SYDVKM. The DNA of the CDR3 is TGTGCCAGCCGCCATCGGCAGACACTAAACTACGAGCAGTACTTC. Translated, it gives CASRHRQTLNYEQYF.

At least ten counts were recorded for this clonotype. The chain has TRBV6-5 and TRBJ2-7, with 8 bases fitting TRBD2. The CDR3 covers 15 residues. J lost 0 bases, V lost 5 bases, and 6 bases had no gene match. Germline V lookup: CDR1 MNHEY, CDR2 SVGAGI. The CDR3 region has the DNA TGTGCCAGCAGTATGTCCGGGACTAGCTCCTACGAGCAGTACTTC. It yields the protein CASSMSGTSSYEQYF.

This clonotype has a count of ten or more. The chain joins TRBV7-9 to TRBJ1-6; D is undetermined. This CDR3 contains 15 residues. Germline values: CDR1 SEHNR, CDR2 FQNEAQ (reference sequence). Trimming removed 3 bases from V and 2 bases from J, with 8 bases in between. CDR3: CASSLAGTYNSPLHF. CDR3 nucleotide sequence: TGTGCCAGCAGCTTGGCCGGGACCTATAATTCACCCCTCCACTTT. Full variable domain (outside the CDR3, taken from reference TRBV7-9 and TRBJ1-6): DTGVSQNPRHKITKRGQNVTFRCDPISEHNRLYWYRQTLGQGPEFLTYFQNEAQLEKSRLLSDRFSAERPKGSFSTLEIQRTEQGDSAMYLCASSLAGTYNSPLHFGNGTRLTVT.